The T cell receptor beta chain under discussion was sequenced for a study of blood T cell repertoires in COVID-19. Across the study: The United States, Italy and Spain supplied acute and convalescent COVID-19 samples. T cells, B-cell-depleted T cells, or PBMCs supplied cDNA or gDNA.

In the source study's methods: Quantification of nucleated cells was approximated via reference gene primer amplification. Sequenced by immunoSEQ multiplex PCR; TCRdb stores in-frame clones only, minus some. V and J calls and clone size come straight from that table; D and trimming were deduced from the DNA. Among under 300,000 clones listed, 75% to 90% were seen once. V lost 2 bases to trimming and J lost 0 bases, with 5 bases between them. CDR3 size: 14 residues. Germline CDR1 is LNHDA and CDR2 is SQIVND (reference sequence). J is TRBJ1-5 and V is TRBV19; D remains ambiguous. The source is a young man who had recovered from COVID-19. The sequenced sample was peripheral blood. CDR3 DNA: TGTGCCAGTAGTATACGGGATAGCAATCAGCCCCAGCATTTT. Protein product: CASSIRDSNQPQHF.